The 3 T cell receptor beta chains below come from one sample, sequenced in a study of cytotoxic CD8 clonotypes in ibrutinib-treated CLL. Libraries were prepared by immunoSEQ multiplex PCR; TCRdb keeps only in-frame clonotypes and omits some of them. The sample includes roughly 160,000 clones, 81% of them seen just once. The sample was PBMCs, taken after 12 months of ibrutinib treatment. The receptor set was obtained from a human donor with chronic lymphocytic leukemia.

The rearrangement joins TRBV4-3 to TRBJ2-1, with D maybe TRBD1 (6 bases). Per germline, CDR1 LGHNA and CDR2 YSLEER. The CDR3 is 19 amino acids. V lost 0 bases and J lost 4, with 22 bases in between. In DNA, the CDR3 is TGCGCCAGCAGCCAAGAAAGGGTTGTCGACAGGAAAGGATACAATGAGCAGTTCTTC. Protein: CASSQERVVDRKGYNEQFF.

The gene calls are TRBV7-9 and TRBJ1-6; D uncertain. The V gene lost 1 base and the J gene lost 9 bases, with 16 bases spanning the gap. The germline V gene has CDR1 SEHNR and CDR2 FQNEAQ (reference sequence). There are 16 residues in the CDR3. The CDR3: CASSLGTVTFLSPLHF. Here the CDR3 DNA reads TGTGCCAGCAGCTTAGGGACGGTAACCTTCCTTTCACCCCTCCACTTT.

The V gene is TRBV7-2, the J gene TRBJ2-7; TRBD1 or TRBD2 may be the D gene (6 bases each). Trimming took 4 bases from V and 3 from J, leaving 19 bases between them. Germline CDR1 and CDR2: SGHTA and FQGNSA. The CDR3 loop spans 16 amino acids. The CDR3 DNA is TGTGCCAGCAGCTCCCCGTCGGGGGCAGGGAACTACGAGCAGTACTTC. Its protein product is CASSSPSGAGNYEQYF.